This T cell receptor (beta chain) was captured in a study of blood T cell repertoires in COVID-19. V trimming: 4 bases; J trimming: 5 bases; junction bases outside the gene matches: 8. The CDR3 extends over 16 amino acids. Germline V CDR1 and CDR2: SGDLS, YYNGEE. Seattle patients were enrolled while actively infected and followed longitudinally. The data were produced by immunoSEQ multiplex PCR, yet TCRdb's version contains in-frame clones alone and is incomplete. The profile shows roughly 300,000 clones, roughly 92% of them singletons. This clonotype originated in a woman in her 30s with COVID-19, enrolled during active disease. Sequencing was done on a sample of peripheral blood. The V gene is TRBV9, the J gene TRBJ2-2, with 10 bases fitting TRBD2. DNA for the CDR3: TGTGCCAGCAGCCCCCAAGCGGGAGGGCCGACCGGGGAGCTGTTTTTT. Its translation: CASSPQAGGPTGELFF.